This T cell receptor (beta chain) appears in the sequencing data of a study of blood T cell repertoires in COVID-19. In the study overall: Whether acute or convalescent, the COVID-19 samples came from the United States, Italy and Spain. The cDNA or gDNA used as material had been derived from T cells, B-cell-depleted T cells, or PBMCs.

The CDR3 sequence is 15 residues long. The germline V gene encodes CDR1 MNHEY and CDR2 SMNVEV (reference sequence). V dropped 3 bases and J dropped 2; count of bases not matched to a gene: 7. This clone was detected many times. Data came from immunoSEQ multiplex PCR; TCRdb stores just in-frame clones and leaves some out. The table records around 270,000 clones, 80% to 90% of them present only once. This receptor was taken from a woman between 35 and 50 years old who had been exposed to COVID-19. This chain uses TRBV27 with TRBJ2-7, with TRBD2 identical over 7 bases. The material sequenced was PBMCs or T cells enriched from blood (not recorded which). The CDR3 DNA sequence: TGTGCCAGCAGTTTTGGGGCTAGCGGAACCTACGAGCAGTACTTC. Translated: CASSFGASGTYEQYF.